One sample yielded the 19 T cell receptor beta chains listed below, sequenced in a study of cytomegalovirus exposure and HLA in healthy donors. In the PCR, 60 Vbeta and 13 Jbeta primers were used. The data were produced by immunoSEQ multiplex PCR, yet TCRdb's version contains in-frame clones alone and is incomplete. The sample has fewer than 200,000 clones; approximately 85% are singletons. The sequenced material came from PBMCs. The source of these receptors is a girl aged 2-10 years in good health and CMV-seropositive.

The chain links TRBV6-1 to TRBJ2-1, with a weak D call TRBD1 (5 bases). CDR3 size: 13 residues. V dropped 2 bases and J dropped 7 bases, with 9 bases sitting between them. CDR1 is MNHNS and CDR2 is SASEGT in the germline V gene. This CDR3 is CASSETGFNEQFF. The CDR3 DNA reads as TGTGCCAGCAGTGAAACAGGTTTTAATGAGCAGTTCTTC.

The chain is built from TRBV14 and TRBJ1-1; no firm D call. Germline CDR1 SGHDN, CDR2 FVKESK. The CDR3 covers 11 residues. V was shortened by 5 bases and J by 11 bases, with 12 bases between the two germline ends. The CDR3 sequence: CASSYPPVAFF. For the CDR3, the DNA is TGTGCCAGCAGCTACCCCCCGGTGGCTTTCTTT.

The CDR3 DNA follows: TGCGCCAGCATTGGGACTAGCCACCCTTTTAAACCTTACGAGCAGTACTTC. Protein sequence: CASIGTSHPFKPYEQYF. The chain employs TRBV10-2 and TRBJ2-7; 9 bases match TRBD2. V was pared by 7 bases and J by 4 bases, with 17 bases of the junction left unmatched. The CDR3 sequence is 17 residues long. Looked up from germline, CDR1 is WSHSY and CDR2 is SAAADI.

V and J are TRBV5-1 and TRBJ2-7; 7 bases match TRBD2. Germline V lookup: CDR1 SGHRS, CDR2 YFSETQ. V shed 0 bases and J 0 bases; nucleotides not matched to a gene: 3. This CDR3 is 15 amino acids long. The CDR3 reads CASSLGGGSSYEQYF. The DNA of the CDR3 is TGCGCCAGCAGCTTGGGGGGGGGAAGCTCCTACGAGCAGTACTTC.

This chain uses TRBV6-6 with TRBJ2-3; 7 nucleotides line up with TRBD2. The J segment lost 7 bases and the V segment lost 6 bases, leaving 10 bases of the junction unmatched. Germline loops: CDR1 MNHNY, CDR2 SVGAGI (reference sequence). The CDR3 is made up of 14 amino acids. The CDR3 sequence: CASRGPGLRNTQYF. The CDR3, as DNA: TGTGCCAGCAGGGGACCGGGACTAAGGAATACGCAGTATTTT.

V and J are TRBV5-8 and TRBJ1-4; possibly TRBD1 for D (5 bases). Deletions cut 2 bases from V and 8 bases from J, with 16 bases between. Germline V CDR1 and CDR2: SGHTS, YDEGEE. This CDR3 spans 15 amino acids. The CDR3 nucleotides are TGTGCCAGCAGCTTCTCCCGCGCCGGGGGGGAAAAACTGTTTTTT. This gives the protein CASSFSRAGGEKLFF.

V and J are TRBV30 and TRBJ1-5, with D hard to call. Between the trimmed V and J ends, which lost 5 bases and 7 bases, there was a span of 9 bases. Germline CDR1 reads GTSNPN; CDR2 reads SVGIG (reference sequence). This CDR3 is built from 11 residues. The CDR3 reads CAWPKRQPQHF. DNA of the CDR3: TGTGCCTGGCCGAAGCGCCAGCCCCAGCATTTT.

In this sample, this clone turned up a few times. The chain recombines TRBV30 with TRBJ2-1; 8 bases align to TRBD1. The CDR3 extends over 11 amino acids. CDR1 GTSNPN and CDR2 SVGIG come from the germline V gene (reference sequence). The DNA for the CDR3 is TGTGCTCAGGGGGCTTACAATGAGCAGTTCTTC. It codes for CAQGAYNEQFF.

The chain employs TRBV30 and TRBJ2-5; 7 bases align to TRBD1. The J call is in doubt because the DNA end fits TRBJ2-7 better. The CDR3 length is 15 residues. CDR1 is GTSNPN and CDR2 is SVGIG in the germline V gene (reference sequence). CDR3 in DNA: TGTGCCTGGAGTCTCCCGGGACAGATGTACTACGAGCAGTACTTC. Protein sequence: CAWSLPGQMYYEQYF.

The chain combines TRBV28 with TRBJ1-2, with D tentatively TRBD1 (5 bases). CDR1 is MDHEN, CDR2 SYDVKM, per germline. Trimming left V 7 bases short and J 5 bases short, with 14 bases between. The CDR3 runs 13 residues. This chain's CDR3 is CASNQQVDYGYTF. The CDR3 DNA reads as TGTGCCAGCAATCAACAGGTAGATTATGGCTACACCTTC.

V gene TRBV6-5 combines with J gene TRBJ2-7; maybe TRBD2 (6 bases). This CDR3 has 13 residues. Trimming stripped 6 bases from V and 2 bases from J, with 11 bases between. Germline CDR1 reads MNHEY; CDR2 reads SVGAGI. The CDR3 reads CASSRGDAYEQYF. The CDR3 coding sequence is TGTGCCAGCAGCCGCGGGGATGCCTACGAGCAGTACTTC.

The chain joins TRBV19 to TRBJ1-5; no reliable D call. V shed 4 bases and J shed 3 bases, with 10 bases lying between them. Germline CDR1 is LNHDA and CDR2 is SQIVND (reference sequence). The CDR3 is made up of 14 amino acids. CDR3 DNA sequence: TGTGCCAGTAGTAGGGCAGCCTACAATCAGCCCCAGCATTTT. Amino acid sequence: CASSRAAYNQPQHF.

The chain combines TRBV23-1 with TRBJ1-5; 7 nucleotides match TRBD1. TRBV23-1 is assigned to the ORF class and has an uncertain function. This CDR3 comprises 18 residues. The J segment lost 6 bases and the V segment lost 3 bases, leaving 17 bases of the junction unmatched. Written as DNA, the CDR3 is TGCGCCAGCAGTCAGGCGAAGGTGGCAGGGGGTTCTCGTCAGCCCCAGCATTTT. Protein: CASSQAKVAGGSRQPQHF.

The chain has TRBV15 and TRBJ2-7; 7 nucleotides match TRBD1. V shed 4 bases and J 5 bases; nucleotides not matched to a gene: 8. The CDR3 consists of 14 residues. CDR1 is LNHNV, CDR2 YYDKDF, per germline (reference sequence). In DNA, the CDR3 is TGTGCCACCAGCACGACAGGGTTTCTCAACGAGCAGTACTTC. Protein: CATSTTGFLNEQYF. Based on the CDR3 plus reference TRBV15 and TRBJ2-7, the full variable domain is DAMVIQNPRYQVTQFGKPVTLSCSQTLNHNVMYWYQQKSSQAPKLLFHYYDKDFNNEADTPDNFQSRRPNTSFCFLDIRSPGLGDTAMYLCATSTTGFLNEQYFGPGTRLTVT.

CDR3 protein: CASSFLAGRTGELFF. CDR3 DNA sequence: TGCGCCAGCAGCTTTCTTGCGGGGCGCACCGGGGAGCTGTTTTTT. The rearrangement links TRBV5-1 to TRBJ2-2; the D gene is possibly TRBD2 (6 bases). Trimming left V 2 bases short and J 4 bases short, with 12 bases between. CDR1 is SGHRS, CDR2 YFSETQ, per germline. This CDR3 has 15 amino acids.

This chain joins TRBV25-1 and TRBJ2-5; D gene ambiguous. CDR3 length equals 11 residues. V was clipped by 1 base and J by 14 bases, with 11 bases between them. Per the germline V gene, CDR1 is MGHDK and CDR2 is SYGVNS. DNA of the CDR3: TGTGCCAGCAGTGAATTAACAGACATATACTTC. This codes for CASSELTDIYF.

In this sample, this clone turned up a few times. The chain carries TRBV6-4 and TRBJ2-1; D is possibly TRBD2 (6 bases). Germline V gene lookup returns CDR1 MRHNA and CDR2 SNTAGT. This CDR3 is built from 15 residues. Trimming took 4 bases from V and 4 from J, leaving 14 bases between them. The CDR3 is CASSVLASLYNEQFF. CDR3 DNA: TGTGCCAGCAGTGTCCTAGCGTCCCTATACAATGAGCAGTTCTTC.

The V call is TRBV30, the J call TRBJ1-1; 7 bases line up with TRBD1. Germline assignment: CDR1 GTSNPN and CDR2 SVGIG (reference sequence). The ends lost 3 bases at V and 4 bases at J; junction bases unmatched: 5. The CDR3 loop spans 13 amino acids. CDR3 sequence: CAWRLTGFTEAFF. Here the CDR3 DNA reads TGTGCCTGGAGGCTGACAGGGTTCACTGAAGCTTTCTTT.

This sequence joins TRBV4-1 and TRBJ1-3; 7 bases line up with TRBD1. V was clipped by 4 bases and J by 0 bases; unmatched bases: 6. Germline CDR1 MGHRA, CDR2 YSYEKL. The CDR3 extends over 16 amino acids. The CDR3 region has the DNA TGCGCCAGCAGCCGTGGACAGGCCTACTCTGGAAACACCATATATTTT. Translated: CASSRGQAYSGNTIYF.